Shown below are 31 T cell receptor beta chains from a single sample sequenced in a study of blood T cell repertoires in COVID-19. Profiling relied on immunoSEQ multiplex PCR, and the TCRdb table lists in-frame clones only, not all of them. Of 250,000 to 350,000 clones in the sample, about 85% were seen once. Sample: PBMCs or T cells enriched from blood (not recorded which). All receptors derive from a woman aged 45 to 65 who had recovered from COVID-19.

The chain links TRBV6-5 to TRBJ2-7; tentative D call: TRBD2 (7 bases). Deletions cut 6 bases from V and 4 bases from J, with 10 bases between. CDR1 is MNHEY and CDR2 is SVGAGI in the germline V gene. This CDR3 contains 12 residues. The DNA for the CDR3 is TGTGCCAGCAGGGGGGGGCAGTACGAGCAGTACTTC. Protein product: CASRGGQYEQYF.

The V gene is TRBV9, the J gene TRBJ2-7; D gene uncertain. The CDR3 sequence is 14 residues long. V dropped 2 bases and J dropped 1 base, with 10 bases sitting between them. The germline gives CDR1 SGDLS, CDR2 YYNGEE. CDR3 protein: CASSVETQSYEQYF. DNA for the CDR3: TGTGCCAGCAGCGTGGAGACTCAGTCCTACGAGCAGTACTTC. The entire variable domain, with the rest obtained from reference TRBV9 and TRBJ2-7, is as follows: DSGVTQTPKHLITATGQRVTLRCSPRSGDLSVYWYQQSLDQGLQFLIQYYNGEERAKGNILERFSAQQFPDLHSELNLSSLELGDSALYFCASSVETQSYEQYFGPGTRLTVT.

The chain links TRBV19 to TRBJ1-2, with a possible D match to TRBD1 (5 bases). The CDR3 runs to 14 residues. The germline CDR1 and CDR2 sequences are LNHDA and SQIVND (reference sequence). V shed 6 bases and J shed 2 bases, with 13 bases lying between them. The CDR3 DNA sequence: TGTGCCAGTAGGAGAAAGACAGAGAACTATGGCTACACCTTC. Protein product: CASRRKTENYGYTF.

A word on this clone: Other DNA sequences in this sample translate to the same CDR3. The rearrangement joins TRBV11-2 to TRBJ1-1, with D hard to call. The CDR3 spans 13 residues. Germline V CDR1 and CDR2: SGHAT, FQNNGV. The V end was cut by 0 bases, the J end by 2 bases, with 4 bases between. DNA of the CDR3: TGTGCCAGCAGCTTAGAGCGTAACACTGAAGCTTTCTTT. Residues: CASSLERNTEAFF.

The rearrangement joins TRBV30 to TRBJ1-1, with D unclear. The germline V gene encodes CDR1 GTSNPN and CDR2 SVGIG (reference sequence). CDR3 length equals 14 residues. Between the trimmed V and J ends, which lost 1 base and 1 base, there was a span of 10 bases. CDR3 bases: TGTGCCTGGAGTGAGCCTATTCGGAACACTGAAGCTTTCTTT. Encoded protein: CAWSEPIRNTEAFF.

The rearrangement uses TRBV2 and TRBJ1-3, with D tentatively TRBD1 (5 bases). CDR1 is SNHLY and CDR2 is FYNNEI in the germline V gene. The V gene lost 2 bases and the J gene lost 4 bases, with 18 bases spanning the gap. The CDR3 runs 17 residues. This chain's CDR3 is CASSEMSARAAGNTIYF. For the CDR3, the DNA is TGTGCCAGCAGTGAAATGTCGGCCAGGGCGGCGGGAAACACCATATATTTT.

The rearrangement uses TRBV5-1 and TRBJ1-1; D is ambiguous. Germline V gene data show CDR1 as SGHRS and CDR2 as YFSETQ. The CDR3 runs to 13 residues. Trimming shortened V by 2 bases and J by 1 base, and 6 bases separated the two germline ends. The CDR3 is CASSLPGNTEAFF. The DNA of the CDR3 is TGCGCCAGCAGCTTACCCGGGAACACTGAAGCTTTCTTT.

A single count supports this clone. This chain joins TRBV7-2 and TRBJ1-5; possibly TRBD1 for D (5 bases). Germline CDR1 and CDR2: SGHTA and FQGNSA. V lost 2 bases, J lost 2 bases, and 7 bases lay in between. This CDR3 is 14 amino acids long. This chain's CDR3 is CASSLLQGNQPQHF. The DNA of the CDR3 is TGTGCCAGCAGCTTACTACAGGGCAATCAGCCCCAGCATTTT.

CDR3 loop: CASSPQDFGNTIYF. The CDR3 DNA is TGTGCCAGCTCACCGCAGGATTTTGGAAACACCATATATTTT. J is TRBJ1-3 and V is TRBV18; D is unresolved. CDR1 KGHSH and CDR2 LQKENI come from the germline V gene. This CDR3 region has 14 residues. V was cut by 3 bases and J by 3 bases, with 9 bases left in between.

The chain carries TRBV19 and TRBJ2-1, with TRBD2 identical over 10 bases. The length of the CDR3 is 16 residues. The V and J ends lost 3 bases and 6 bases, in that order; junction bases with no gene match: 8. Germline V CDR1 and CDR2: LNHDA, SQIVND (reference sequence). The CDR3 DNA reads TGTGCCAGTAGTATGTATGCTAGCGGGAGTGTCAATGAGCAGTTCTTC. It yields the protein CASSMYASGSVNEQFF.

The chain combines TRBV28 with TRBJ1-3; weak D call: TRBD1 (6 bases). V lost 5 bases and J lost 8, with 10 bases in between. Per the germline V gene, CDR1 is MDHEN and CDR2 is SYDVKM. The CDR3 is made up of 12 amino acids. The CDR3 sequence is CASSPQGDTIYF. Written as DNA, the CDR3 is TGTGCCAGCAGTCCACAGGGCGACACCATATATTTT.

The rearrangement links TRBV7-9 to TRBJ1-2; TRBD1 is a possible D gene (6 bases). This CDR3 is built from 17 residues. V was shortened by 7 bases and J by 0 bases, with 21 bases between the two germline ends. Germline V gene data show CDR1 as SEHNR and CDR2 as FQNEAQ (reference sequence). CDR3 DNA sequence: TGTGCCAGCACCTCCCCTGGGGGGGCATTCGCTAACTATGGCTACACCTTC. This encodes CASTSPGGAFANYGYTF. Combining the CDR3 with reference TRBV7-9 and TRBJ1-2 gives the whole variable domain DTGVSQNPRHKITKRGQNVTFRCDPISEHNRLYWYRQTLGQGPEFLTYFQNEAQLEKSRLLSDRFSAERPKGSFSTLEIQRTEQGDSAMYLCASTSPGGAFANYGYTFGSGTRLTVV.

This clone was detected a few times. The chain uses TRBV19 and TRBJ1-5; D possibly corresponds to TRBD1 (5 bases). This CDR3 has 15 residues. With 4 bases removed from V and 2 bases from J, the gap between germline ends came to 12 bases. Germline loops: CDR1 LNHDA, CDR2 SQIVND (reference sequence). CDR3 nucleotides: TGTGCCAGTAGTACCACGGGGGGTGGCAATCAGCCCCAGCATTTT. The encoded protein is CASSTTGGGNQPQHF.

The chain employs TRBV7-2 and TRBJ2-1; 10 bases match TRBD2. The CDR3 length is 16 residues. Germline trimming cut 1 base from V and 9 bases from J; bases unmatched to any gene: 9. The germline CDR1 and CDR2 sequences are SGHTA and FQGNSA. The CDR3 nucleotides read TGTGCCAGCAGCTTAGTCGCTAGCGGGAGCGATGGTGAGCAGTTCTTC. Translation: CASSLVASGSDGEQFF.

The chain recombines TRBV3-1 (or the pseudogene TRBV3-2) with TRBJ2-1; D possibly corresponds to TRBD1 (6 bases). Germline loops: CDR1 LGHDT, CDR2 YNNKEL (reference sequence). Deletions cut 2 bases from V and 9 bases from J, with 11 bases between. This CDR3 contains 13 residues. CDR3 amino acids: CASSQNRVAEQFF. The CDR3 nucleotides read TGTGCCAGCAGCCAAAACAGGGTAGCTGAGCAGTTCTTC.

V gene TRBV7-2 combines with J gene TRBJ1-4; possibly TRBD1 for D (6 bases). The CDR3 sequence is 12 residues long. Trimming pared 8 bases from V and 6 bases from J, leaving 10 bases between. The germline V gene encodes CDR1 SGHTA and CDR2 FQGNSA. CDR3 region: CASARGYEKLFF. CDR3 DNA sequence: TGTGCCAGCGCCAGGGGTTATGAAAAACTGTTTTTT.

There are a few counts of this clone. This sample includes further DNA sequences coding for the same CDR3. The chain carries TRBV28 and TRBJ1-2, with a weak D call TRBD1 (5 bases). The V gene lost 4 bases and the J gene lost 4 bases, with 7 bases spanning the gap. The CDR3 has 12 amino acids. The V gene's germline CDR1 is MDHEN and CDR2 SYDVKM. The CDR3 protein is CASSSDSYGYTF. The CDR3 nucleotides are TGTGCCAGCAGTTCCGACAGCTATGGCTACACCTTC.

Written as DNA, the CDR3 is TGCGCCAGCAGCTCCCCAGACAGGGGGATGACAGATACGCAGTATTTT. Residues: CASSSPDRGMTDTQYF. This chain links TRBV5-1 with TRBJ2-3, with 9 nucleotides matching TRBD1. Germline V gene lookup returns CDR1 SGHRS and CDR2 YFSETQ. The CDR3 is 16 amino acids. After removal of 3 bases from V and 3 bases from J, the junction contained 8 bases not matched to a gene.

This clone was recorded a few times. The genes are TRBV6-1 and TRBJ2-2, with 8 bases lining up with TRBD2. V was clipped by 0 bases and J by 10 bases; unmatched bases: 16. The germline CDR1 and CDR2 sequences are MNHNS and SASEGT. There are 18 residues in the CDR3. DNA for the CDR3: TGTGCCAGCAGTGAAGCCCGCTGGGTAGCGGGGAGTTTGAAGGAGCTGTTTTTT. Its translation is CASSEARWVAGSLKELFF.

The chain employs TRBV6-4 and TRBJ2-2, with 7 positions matching TRBD1. Germline V CDR1 and CDR2: MRHNA, SNTAGT. The CDR3 has 15 amino acids. The trim removed 4 bases at V and 2 bases at J, leaving 4 bases unmatched. CDR3 DNA: TGTGCCAGCAGTGCTGGGACAGATAACACCGGGGAGCTGTTTTTT. Its protein product is CASSAGTDNTGELFF.

As to this clone: The sample contains more than one DNA sequence encoding this CDR3. V and J are TRBV11-2 and TRBJ1-2, with D maybe TRBD1 (5 bases). CDR1 and CDR2 from the germline V gene are SGHAT and FQNNGV. The CDR3 extends over 15 amino acids. With 4 bases removed from V and 1 base from J, the gap between germline ends came to 13 bases. CDR3 DNA sequence: TGTGCCAGCAGCTCCCGGGGGGGAGGTAACTATGGCTACACCTTC. Translated: CASSSRGGGNYGYTF.

The chain has TRBV5-1 and TRBJ1-1, with D perhaps TRBD1 (6 bases). Deletions cut 0 bases from V and 4 bases from J, with 10 bases between. CDR3 length: 14 residues. Germline assignment: CDR1 SGHRS and CDR2 YFSETQ. CDR3 residues: CASSLGTGRTEAFF. CDR3 DNA: TGCGCCAGCAGCTTGGGCACAGGGCGCACTGAAGCTTTCTTT.

The chain carries TRBV4-2 and TRBJ2-7, with 9 bases that match TRBD1. This CDR3 comprises 15 residues. V was clipped by 0 bases and J by 5 bases; unmatched bases: 5. CDR1 is LGHNA, CDR2 YNFKEQ, per germline. CDR3 loop: CASSQETGGYHEQYF. The CDR3 nucleotides are TGTGCCAGCAGCCAAGAGACAGGGGGATACCACGAGCAGTACTTC.

This clone was observed a handful of times. Other DNA sequences in this specimen translate into the identical CDR3. The chain links TRBV2 to TRBJ1-6; 10 bases are a match to TRBD1. With 2 bases clipped from V and 3 bases from J, the junction kept 7 bases outside the gene matches. The CDR3 has 18 amino acids. Per the germline V gene, CDR1 is SNHLY and CDR2 is FYNNEI. The CDR3 nucleotides are TGTGCCAGCAGTGAACTTGGACAGGGGGGCGGCTATAATTCACCCCTCCACTTT. Amino acid sequence: CASSELGQGGGYNSPLHF.

The rearrangement links TRBV7-9 to TRBJ2-3; TRBD2 matches at 14 bases. There are 16 residues in the CDR3. CDR1 is SEHNR and CDR2 is FQNEAQ in the germline V gene (reference sequence). The V segment lost 3 bases and the J segment 3 bases; nucleotides outside the gene matches: 2. In nucleotides, the CDR3 is TGTGCCAGCAGCTTTTGGACTAGCGGGAGGACAGATACGCAGTATTTT. Translation: CASSFWTSGRTDTQYF.

This chain joins TRBV25-1 and TRBJ1-6; D gene unclear. In germline, CDR1 is MGHDK, CDR2 SYGVNS. The CDR3 totals 13 residues. V lost 1 base and J 14 bases, leaving 12 bases between the germline ends. The DNA for the CDR3 is TGTGCCAGCAGTGAATGGAGGAAAGAAGCCCTCCACTTT. Protein product: CASSEWRKEALHF.

The chain employs TRBV7-2 and TRBJ1-1; no reliable D call. Germline V lookup: CDR1 SGHTA, CDR2 FQGNSA. The CDR3 is 13 residues long. The V end was cut by 6 bases, the J end by 11 bases, with 19 bases between. The CDR3 spells CASSLTGGYDAFF. CDR3 DNA: TGTGCCAGCAGTCTTACGGGTGGGTATGATGCTTTCTTT.

The V gene is TRBV28, the J gene TRBJ1-2; 7 nucleotides line up with TRBD1. The length of the CDR3 is 13 residues. V was pared by 4 bases and J by 7 bases, with 6 bases of the junction left unmatched. CDR1 and CDR2 (germline): MDHEN, SYDVKM. CDR3 bases: TGTGCCAGCAGTTACCGACAGGGCCGTGGCTACACCTTC. This sequence encodes CASSYRQGRGYTF.

The V call is TRBV7-9, the J call TRBJ1-1, with a tentative D call TRBD1 (6 bases). Germline V gene sequence: CDR1 SEHNR, CDR2 FQNEAQ (reference sequence). CDR3 size: 14 residues. V gave up 2 bases and J gave up 6 bases, with 13 bases separating them. CDR3 loop: CASSLTLGGAEAFF. The CDR3 DNA is TGTGCCAGCAGCTTAACCTTAGGGGGAGCTGAAGCTTTCTTT. The full variable domain, its missing parts supplied by reference TRBV7-9 and TRBJ1-1, is DTGVSQNPRHKITKRGQNVTFRCDPISEHNRLYWYRQTLGQGPEFLTYFQNEAQLEKSRLLSDRFSAERPKGSFSTLEIQRTEQGDSAMYLCASSLTLGGAEAFFGQGTRLTVV.

The V gene is TRBV7-6, the J gene TRBJ2-7; D is unresolved. CDR1 and CDR2 (germline): SGHVS, FNYEAQ. CDR3 size: 13 residues. With 3 bases removed from V and 3 bases from J, the gap between germline ends came to 9 bases. The CDR3 nucleotides are TGTGCCAGCAGCTTTGAGGAAGACTACGAGCAGTACTTC. Translated, it gives CASSFEEDYEQYF.

This chain uses TRBV18 with TRBJ2-5; 8 bases fit TRBD2. CDR1 and CDR2 from the germline V gene are KGHSH and LQKENI. The V and J ends lost 3 bases and 5 bases, in that order; junction bases with no gene match: 14. The length of the CDR3 is 17 residues. The CDR3 is CASSPTTRLAPRETQYF. The CDR3 nucleotides are TGTGCCAGCTCACCCACGACTCGACTAGCGCCCCGGGAGACCCAGTACTTC.